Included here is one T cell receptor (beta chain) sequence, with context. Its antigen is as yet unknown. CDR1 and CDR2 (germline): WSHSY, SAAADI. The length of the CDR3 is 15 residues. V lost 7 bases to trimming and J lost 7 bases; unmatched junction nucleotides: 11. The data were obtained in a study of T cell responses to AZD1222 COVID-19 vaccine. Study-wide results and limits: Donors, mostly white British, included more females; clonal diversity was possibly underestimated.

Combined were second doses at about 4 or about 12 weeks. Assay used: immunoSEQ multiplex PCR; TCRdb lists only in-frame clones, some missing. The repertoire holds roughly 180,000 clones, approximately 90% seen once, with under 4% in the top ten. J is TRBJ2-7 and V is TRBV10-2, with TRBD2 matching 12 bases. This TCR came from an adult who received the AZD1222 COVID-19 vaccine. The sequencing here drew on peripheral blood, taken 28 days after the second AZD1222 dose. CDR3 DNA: TGCGCCAGCAATGCCCCGGGACTAGCGGGTTCTGAGCAGTACTTC. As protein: CASNAPGLAGSEQYF.